This T cell receptor (beta chain) stems from a study of blood T cell repertoires in COVID-19. This CDR3 has 16 residues. Germline assignment: CDR1 MGHDK and CDR2 SYGVNS. V lost 6 bases and J 0 bases, leaving 15 bases between the germline ends. TCRdb keeps only in-frame clones here, not all; method: immunoSEQ multiplex PCR. The sample carries some 150,000 clones, 60% to 85% recorded once. V and J are TRBV25-1 and TRBJ2-1; D may be TRBD1 (6 bases). The receptor's source is a woman aged 80 or over with active or convalescent COVID-19. Sequenced material: peripheral blood. CDR3 region: CASSPHRASSYNEQFF. CDR3 bases: TGTGCCAGCAGCCCCCACAGGGCAAGCTCCTACAATGAGCAGTTCTTC.